One sample yielded the 22 T cell receptor beta chains listed below, sequenced in a study of tumor-infiltrating lymphocytes in primary liver carcinoma. Production of TCR beta cDNA used around 0.45 ug total RNA together with a constant-region primer. A slightly modified ARM-PCR protocol with three nested multiplex PCR rounds produced these TCR beta libraries. TRBV1-TRBV30 forward and Cbeta reverse primers drove the first two approximately 10-cycle rounds. TCRdb ran MiXCR on the multiplex PCR reads and lists one entry per CDR3 protein. Here the sample spans almost 200,000 distinct CDR3 sequences, around 60% being singletons. Germline DNA was also extracted, and blood RNA was taken from unsorted whole blood. Sequencing was carried out using peripheral blood. The receptors were gathered from a woman aged 55-70 years with primary liver carcinoma and hepatitis B virus infection.

About this clonotype: The germline gene is not matched at one end of the junction; a read error may be the cause. The chain recombines TRBV29-1 with TRBJ2-7; 7 bases are shared with TRBD1. From germline, CDR1 is SQVTM and CDR2 ANQGSEA. CDR3 length equals 11 residues. The DNA for the CDR3 is TGCAGCTCTGGACAGGCCTACGAGCAGTATTTC. Protein product: CSSGQAYEQYF.

Remarks on this clonotype: One end of the junction is discordant with germline, which a read error may explain. The V gene is TRBV4-2, the J gene TRBJ2-5; D gene uncertain. In germline, CDR1 is LGHNA, CDR2 YNFKEQ. The CDR3 sequence is 17 residues long. The CDR3 loop reads CARSQDPTRTWKETQYF. CDR3 sequence (DNA): TGTGCCAGGAGCCAAGATCCTACGAGGACCTGGAAAGAGACCCAGTACTTT.

The V call is TRBV11-2, the J call TRBJ2-7, with 7 bases identical to TRBD2. Germline values: CDR1 SGHAT, CDR2 FQNNGV. The CDR3 runs 18 residues. With V trimmed by 6 bases and J by 2 bases, 19 bases remained unmatched. CDR3 DNA sequence: TGTGCCAGCAGTCTGATTAAGCGGGATGGCCTTAGGACCTACGAGCAGTACTTC. It encodes CASSLIKRDGLRTYEQYF.

Ten or more counts support this clonotype. The chain is built from TRBV12-3 or TRBV12-4 and TRBJ1-2; TRBD1 aligns across 7 bases. The CDR3 runs 12 residues. J gave up 10 bases and V 5 bases, and 7 bases lay outside the gene matches. This CDR3 is CASSPRDRIYTF. The CDR3 nucleotides read TGTGCCAGCAGTCCTCGGGACAGAATCTACACCTTC.

This clonotype was seen many times. This chain links TRBV12-3 or TRBV12-4 with TRBJ2-3; D remains unclear. This CDR3 is built from 11 residues. V lost 2 bases to trimming and J lost 6 bases, with 3 bases between them. The CDR3 loop is CASSLPDTQYF. CDR3 in DNA: TGTGCCAGCAGTTTACCGGATACGCAGTATTTT.

This clonotype was found a few times. The chain uses TRBV7-9 and TRBJ2-1, with 7 bases identical to TRBD2. V shed 7 bases, J shed 15 bases, and the junction held 12 bases outside the gene matches. Germline loops: CDR1 SEHNR, CDR2 FQNEAQ (reference sequence). CDR3 length: 12 residues. The CDR3 sequence is CASNLGEGAGFF. The DNA for the CDR3 is TGTGCCAGCAACCTCGGGGAGGGTGCAGGGTTCTTC. The entire variable domain, with the rest obtained from reference TRBV7-9 and TRBJ2-1, is as follows: DTGVSQNPRHKITKRGQNVTFRCDPISEHNRLYWYRQTLGQGPEFLTYFQNEAQLEKSRLLSDRFSAERPKGSFSTLEIQRTEQGDSAMYLCASNLGEGAGFFGPGTRLTVL.

This chain joins TRBV7-9 and TRBJ2-1; D remains unclear. The CDR3 has 14 amino acids. V shed 0 bases and J shed 5 bases, with 8 bases lying between them. Germline V CDR1 and CDR2: SEHNR, FQNEAQ (reference sequence). The CDR3 is CASSLAELNNEQFF. The CDR3 bases are TGTGCCAGCAGCTTAGCTGAACTCAACAATGAGCAGTTCTTC.

On this clonotype itself: Germline is not matched at one junction end, which may reflect a read error. This chain links TRBV6-1 with TRBJ2-3; D gene ambiguous. Germline V CDR1 and CDR2: MNHNS, SASEGT. The CDR3 covers 12 residues. CDR3 in amino acids: CASSDSTDTHYF. The CDR3 coding sequence is TGTGCCAGCAGTGACAGCACAGATACGCATTATTTT.

Remarks on this clonotype: One end of the junction varies from germline; a read error may be responsible. This chain connects TRBV11-2 to TRBJ2-5; TRBD2 might be the D (5 bases). CDR1 SGHAT and CDR2 FQNNGV come from the germline V gene. This CDR3 is built from 13 residues. The CDR3 nucleotides read TGTGCCAGCAGCTTAGACGAGGGAGAGATCCAGTACTTC. As protein: CASSLDEGEIQYF.

This clonotype has a single count. The gene calls are TRBV12-3 or TRBV12-4 and TRBJ2-5; a possible D gene is TRBD2 (5 bases). The CDR3 has 17 amino acids. V was shortened by 4 bases and J by 1 base, with 19 bases between the two germline ends. CDR3 amino acids: CASSSGKIRSFQETQYF. The CDR3, as DNA: TGTGCCAGCAGTTCCGGGAAAATTCGGAGTTTCCAAGAGACCCAGTACTTC.

This clonotype has only one observation. A read error is likely, as this CDR3 ends without the conserved phenylalanine or tryptophan. The chain recombines TRBV11-2 with TRBJ2-7, with no clear D. The CDR3 consists of 13 residues. V lost 5 bases and J lost 3, with 11 bases in between. Germline CDR1 reads SGHAT; CDR2 reads FQNNGV. The CDR3 here is CASSASGVYEQYL. The CDR3 bases are TGTGCCAGCAGCGCCTCTGGGGTCTACGAGCAGTACCTC.

A note on this clonotype: At one end the junction does not follow the germline gene, possibly because of a read error. The chain recombines TRBV4-2 with TRBJ2-3; tentative D call: TRBD1 (5 bases). This CDR3 spans 18 amino acids. Germline-derived CDR1 and CDR2 are LGHNA and YNFKEQ. DNA for the CDR3: TGTGCTAGCAGCCACACAATGTCAGGGCTGGTATCCGAGAATACGCAGTTTTTT. The encoded protein is CASSHTMSGLVSENTQFF.

This clonotype was seen a few times. The rearrangement links TRBV25-1 to TRBJ2-5, with D unclear. From germline, CDR1 is MGHDK and CDR2 SYGVNS. The V end lost 1 base, the J end lost 1 base, and 7 bases lay between the germline ends. CDR3 length: 14 amino acids. The CDR3 bases are TGTGCCAGCAGTGAATGGGCCAGCCAAGAGACCCAGTACTTC. Its protein product is CASSEWASQETQYF.

In the case of this clonotype: Just one base apart from a much larger clone, this may be a read error. The V gene is TRBV6-5, the J gene TRBJ2-5; possible D gene TRBD2, 5 bases. Germline V lookup: CDR1 MNHEY, CDR2 SVGAGI. The CDR3 runs 12 residues. The ends were cut back, 6 bases at V and 9 bases at J, with 14 bases in the middle. The CDR3 sequence is CASRRPGSPQYF. The CDR3 DNA follows: TGTGCCAGCAGAAGGCCGGGAAGTCCCCAGTACTTC.

The chain carries TRBV19 and TRBJ2-5; the match to TRBD2 covers 8 bases. The CDR3 totals 17 residues. With 7 bases clipped from V and 5 bases from J, the junction kept 18 bases outside the gene matches. Germline-derived CDR1 and CDR2 are LNHDA and SQIVND (reference sequence). In nucleotides, the CDR3 is TGTGCCAGTAAGGGGCTGGCGGGAGGAATCGACGGGGAGACCCAGTACTTC. Protein product: CASKGLAGGIDGETQYF.

V is TRBV28 and J is TRBJ1-2; D ambiguous. The V end lost 5 bases, the J end lost 4 bases, and 17 bases lay between the germline ends. This CDR3 has 15 amino acids. The germline V gene encodes CDR1 MDHEN and CDR2 SYDVKM. The CDR3 loop is CASSPQWSEIYGYTF. The CDR3 bases are TGTGCCAGCAGTCCTCAATGGTCGGAAATCTATGGCTACACCTTC.

A few counts support this clonotype. The chain is built from TRBV14 and TRBJ2-2; weak D call: TRBD1 (5 bases). From germline, CDR1 is SGHDN and CDR2 FVKESK. The length of the CDR3 is 15 residues. V was cut by 0 bases and J by 6 bases, with 11 bases left in between. As DNA, the CDR3 is TGTGCCAGCAGCCAAGAGACGTGGGGCCCCGGGGAGCTGTTTTTT. It translates to CASSQETWGPGELFF.

The gene calls are TRBV5-6 and TRBJ2-5; 10 nucleotides line up with TRBD1. The ends lost 4 bases at V and 3 bases at J; junction bases unmatched: 12. CDR3 length: 17 amino acids. Per the germline V gene, CDR1 is SGHDT and CDR2 is YYEEEE. The CDR3 loop reads CASSISLPGTGEETQYF. CDR3 DNA sequence: TGTGCCAGCAGCATTAGCCTTCCTGGGACAGGGGAAGAGACCCAGTACTTC. The whole variable domain, filled in from reference TRBV5-6 and TRBJ2-5, reads DAGVTQSPTHLIKTRGQQVTLRCSPKSGHDTVSWYQQALGQGPQFIFQYYEEEERQRGNFPDRFSGHQFPNYSSELNVNALLLGDSALYLCASSISLPGTGEETQYFGPGTRLLVL.

On this clonotype: An end of the junction does not agree with germline; a read error may underlie this. The chain recombines TRBV29-1 with TRBJ2-1; the D gene could be TRBD1 or TRBD2 (6 bases each). CDR1 and CDR2 from the germline V gene are SQVTM and ANQGSEA. This CDR3 contains 12 residues. The CDR3, as DNA: TGCAGAGTAAGGGGGGCCTACAATGGGCAGTTCTTC. Its translation: CRVRGAYNGQFF.

The chain is built from TRBV18 and TRBJ2-1; TRBD1 agrees at 8 bases. Germline V gives CDR1 KGHSH, CDR2 LQKENI. With V trimmed by 2 bases and J by 14 bases, 8 bases remained unmatched. The CDR3 is made up of 13 amino acids. DNA of the CDR3: TGTGCCAGCTCACCAATCCGACAGGACAGGGAGTTCTTC. This codes for CASSPIRQDREFF.

The rearrangement joins TRBV20-1 to TRBJ1-4; D not resolved. V was cut by 0 bases and J by 4 bases, with 9 bases left in between. The CDR3 is made up of 14 amino acids. CDR1 is DFQATT, CDR2 SNEGSKA, per germline (reference sequence). This chain's CDR3 is CSARERRFNEKLFF. The CDR3 DNA reads TGCAGTGCTAGAGAGAGGCGTTTTAATGAAAAACTGTTTTTT.

This clonotype was seen many times. The genes are TRBV29-1 and TRBJ2-1; 11 bases are shared with TRBD2. From germline, CDR1 is SQVTM and CDR2 ANQGSEA. CDR3 size: 17 residues. Unmatched junction bases numbered 9, after V lost 3 bases and J lost 2 bases. This chain's CDR3 is CSVDYTSGSFAYNEQFF. DNA for the CDR3: TGCAGCGTTGATTATACTAGCGGGAGTTTTGCCTACAATGAGCAGTTCTTC.